This T cell receptor beta chain was sequenced during a study of cytomegalovirus exposure and HLA in healthy donors. A multiplex PCR was run with 60 Vbeta primers and 13 Jbeta primers. Here immunoSEQ multiplex PCR was the method, and the copy in TCRdb shows in-frame clones only, minus some. The table records around 160,000 clones, over 65% of them present only once. Deletions cut 5 bases from V and 4 bases from J, with 24 bases between. The CDR3 is 16 amino acids. Germline V CDR1 and CDR2: SQVTM, ANQGSEA. This TCR derives from a man between 40 and 49 years old in good health and CMV-seropositive. Specimen: PBMCs. The chain couples TRBV29-1 to TRBJ2-7; D might be TRBD2 (6 bases). Here the CDR3 DNA reads TGCAGCGTTCGGGGGTTGATCTACGCGGGGACGTACGAGCAGTACTTC. Translating it yields CSVRGLIYAGTYEQYF.